This T cell receptor (beta chain) was documented in a study of blood T cells in healthy people across ages. With a J-beta primer mix and a sample-barcoded 5' primer, a second PCR ran 7 to 11 cycles. TCRdb redid the calling of the 5' RACE reads with MiXCR, one entry per CDR3 protein. This sample carries 600,000 to 1,000,000 distinct CDR3 sequences, roughly 64% of them seen once, and the ten largest clones take approximately 21%. The CDR3 is 13 residues long. After removal of 3 bases from V and 6 bases from J, the junction contained 7 bases not matched to a gene. Germline lookup yields CDR1 DFQATT and CDR2 SNEGSKA (reference sequence). Healthy individuals of Caucasian origin from Russia, aged roughly 6 to 90, served as donors. Total RNA was extracted at no less than 6 micrograms per sample.

This TCR came from a man under 40 in good health. Sequencing was carried out using blood. The chain joins TRBV20-1 to TRBJ2-7; 8 bases agree with TRBD1. In DNA form, the CDR3 reads TGCAGTGCTAGCGCCCGACAGGGGCCCGAGCAGTACTTC. Its translation: CSASARQGPEQYF.